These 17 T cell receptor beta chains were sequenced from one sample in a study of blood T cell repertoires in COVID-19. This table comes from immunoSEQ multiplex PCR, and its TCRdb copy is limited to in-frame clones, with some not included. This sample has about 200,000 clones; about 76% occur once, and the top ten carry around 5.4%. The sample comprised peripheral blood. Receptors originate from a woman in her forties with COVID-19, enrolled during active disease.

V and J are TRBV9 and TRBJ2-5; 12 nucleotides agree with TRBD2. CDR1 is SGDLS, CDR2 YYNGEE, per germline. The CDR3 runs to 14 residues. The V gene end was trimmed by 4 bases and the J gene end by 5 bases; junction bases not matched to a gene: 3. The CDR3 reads CASSPSGGAETQYF. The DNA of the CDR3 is TGTGCCAGCAGCCCTAGCGGGGGGGCTGAGACCCAGTACTTC.

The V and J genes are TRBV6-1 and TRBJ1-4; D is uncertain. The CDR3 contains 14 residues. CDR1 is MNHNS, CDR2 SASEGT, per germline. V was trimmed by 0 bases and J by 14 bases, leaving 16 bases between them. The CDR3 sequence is CASSEALVPGNLFF. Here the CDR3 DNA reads TGTGCCAGCAGTGAAGCGTTAGTCCCCGGGAACCTGTTTTTT.

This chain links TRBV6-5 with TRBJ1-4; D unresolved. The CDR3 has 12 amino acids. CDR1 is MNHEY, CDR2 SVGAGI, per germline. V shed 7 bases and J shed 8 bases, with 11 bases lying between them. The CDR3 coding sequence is TGTGCCAGCATGCGGGGAGGGGAAAAACTGTTTTTT. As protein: CASMRGGEKLFF.

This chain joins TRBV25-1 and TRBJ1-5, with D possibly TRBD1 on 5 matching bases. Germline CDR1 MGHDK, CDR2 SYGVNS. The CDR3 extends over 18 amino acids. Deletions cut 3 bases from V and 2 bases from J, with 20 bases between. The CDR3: CASSEARAQRRGNQPQHF. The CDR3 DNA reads TGTGCCAGCAGTGAGGCCAGGGCCCAACGGAGGGGCAATCAGCCCCAGCATTTT.

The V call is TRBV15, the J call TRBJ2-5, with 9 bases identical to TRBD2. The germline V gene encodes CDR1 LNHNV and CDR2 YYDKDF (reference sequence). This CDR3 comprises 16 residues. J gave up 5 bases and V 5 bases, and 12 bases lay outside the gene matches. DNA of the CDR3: TGTGCCACCAGCGCCGGGGCCGGGACTAGCAGGGAGACCCAGTACTTC. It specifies CATSAGAGTSRETQYF.

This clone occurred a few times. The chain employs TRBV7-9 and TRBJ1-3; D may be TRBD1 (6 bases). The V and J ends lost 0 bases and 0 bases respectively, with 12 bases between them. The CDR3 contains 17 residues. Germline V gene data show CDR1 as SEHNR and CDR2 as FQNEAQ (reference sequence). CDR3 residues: CASSLALDSVSGNTIYF. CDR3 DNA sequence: TGTGCCAGCAGCTTAGCGCTGGACAGCGTCTCTGGAAACACCATATATTTT. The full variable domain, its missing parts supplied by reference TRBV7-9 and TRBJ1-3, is DTGVSQNPRHKITKRGQNVTFRCDPISEHNRLYWYRQTLGQGPEFLTYFQNEAQLEKSRLLSDRFSAERPKGSFSTLEIQRTEQGDSAMYLCASSLALDSVSGNTIYFGEGSWLTVV.

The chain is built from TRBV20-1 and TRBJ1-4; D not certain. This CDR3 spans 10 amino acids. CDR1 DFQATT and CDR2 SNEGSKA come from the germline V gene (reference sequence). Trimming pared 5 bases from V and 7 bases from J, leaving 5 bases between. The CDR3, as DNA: TGCAGTGCTTCCGGTGAAAAACTGTTTTTT. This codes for CSASGEKLFF.

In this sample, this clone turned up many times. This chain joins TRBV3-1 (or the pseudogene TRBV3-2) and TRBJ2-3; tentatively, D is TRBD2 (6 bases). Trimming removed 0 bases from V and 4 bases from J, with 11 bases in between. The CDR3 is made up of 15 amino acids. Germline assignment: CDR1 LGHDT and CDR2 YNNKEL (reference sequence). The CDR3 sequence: CASSQERLVPDTQYF. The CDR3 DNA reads TGTGCCAGCAGCCAAGAAAGACTAGTTCCAGATACGCAGTATTTT.

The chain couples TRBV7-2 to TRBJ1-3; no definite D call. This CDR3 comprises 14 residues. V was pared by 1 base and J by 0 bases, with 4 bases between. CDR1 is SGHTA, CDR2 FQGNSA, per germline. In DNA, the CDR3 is TGTGCCAGCAGCTTAGACAGCTCTGGAAACACCATATATTTT. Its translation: CASSLDSSGNTIYF.

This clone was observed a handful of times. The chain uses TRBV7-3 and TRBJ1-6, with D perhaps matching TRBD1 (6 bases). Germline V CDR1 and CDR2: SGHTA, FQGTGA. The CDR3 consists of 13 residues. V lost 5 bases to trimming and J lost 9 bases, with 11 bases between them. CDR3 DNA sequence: TGTGCCAGCAGCGTCCTACAGGGTTCACCCCTCCACTTT. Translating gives CASSVLQGSPLHF.

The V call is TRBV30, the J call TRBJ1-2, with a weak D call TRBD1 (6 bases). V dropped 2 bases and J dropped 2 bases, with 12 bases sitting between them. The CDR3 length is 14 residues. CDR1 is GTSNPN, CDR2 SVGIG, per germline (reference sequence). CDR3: CAWSQNTGNYGYTF. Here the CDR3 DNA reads TGTGCCTGGAGTCAGAACACAGGGAACTATGGCTACACCTTC.

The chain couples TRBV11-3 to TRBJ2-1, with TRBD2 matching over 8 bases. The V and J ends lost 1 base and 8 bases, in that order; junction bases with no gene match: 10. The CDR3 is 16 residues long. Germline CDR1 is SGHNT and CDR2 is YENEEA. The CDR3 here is CASSLGRGGGTDEQFF. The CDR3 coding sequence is TGTGCCAGCAGCTTAGGACGAGGCGGGGGGACGGATGAGCAGTTCTTC.

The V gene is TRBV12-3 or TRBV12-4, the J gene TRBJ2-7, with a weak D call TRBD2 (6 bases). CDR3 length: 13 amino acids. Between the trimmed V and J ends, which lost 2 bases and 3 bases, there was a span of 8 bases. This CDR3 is CASSLSGVYEQYF. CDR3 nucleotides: TGTGCCAGCAGTTTATCGGGGGTCTACGAGCAGTACTTC.

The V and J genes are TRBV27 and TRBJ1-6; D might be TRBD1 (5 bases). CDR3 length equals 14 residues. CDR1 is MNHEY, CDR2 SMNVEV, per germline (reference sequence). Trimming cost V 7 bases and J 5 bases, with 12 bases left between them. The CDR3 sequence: CASMGQVNNSPLHF. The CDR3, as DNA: TGTGCCAGCATGGGGCAGGTCAATAATTCACCCCTCCACTTT.

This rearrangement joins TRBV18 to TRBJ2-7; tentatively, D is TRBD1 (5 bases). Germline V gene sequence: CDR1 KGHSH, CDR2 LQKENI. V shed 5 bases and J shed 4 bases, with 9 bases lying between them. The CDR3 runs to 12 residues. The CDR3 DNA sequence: TGTGCCAGCTCAGCTACAGGTTACGAGCAGTACTTC. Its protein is CASSATGYEQYF. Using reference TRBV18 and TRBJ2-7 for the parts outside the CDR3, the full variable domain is NAGVMQNPRHLVRRRGQEARLRCSPMKGHSHVYWYRQLPEEGLKFMVYLQKENIIDESGMPKERFSAEFPKEGPSILRIQQVVRGDSAAYFCASSATGYEQYFGPGTRLTVT.

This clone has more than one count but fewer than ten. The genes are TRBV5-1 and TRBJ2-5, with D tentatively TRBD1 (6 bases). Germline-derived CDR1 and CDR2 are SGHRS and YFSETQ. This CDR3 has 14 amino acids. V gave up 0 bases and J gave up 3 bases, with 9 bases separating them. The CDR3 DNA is TGCGCCAGCAGCTTGGGGACAGCTAAAGAGACCCAGTACTTC. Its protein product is CASSLGTAKETQYF.

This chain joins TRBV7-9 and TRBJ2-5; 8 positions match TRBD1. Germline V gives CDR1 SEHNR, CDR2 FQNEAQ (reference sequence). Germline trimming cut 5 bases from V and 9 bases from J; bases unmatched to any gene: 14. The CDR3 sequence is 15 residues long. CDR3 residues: CASSVTGTGSSSQYF. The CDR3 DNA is TGTGCCAGCAGCGTAACCGGGACAGGATCTTCGTCCCAGTACTTC.